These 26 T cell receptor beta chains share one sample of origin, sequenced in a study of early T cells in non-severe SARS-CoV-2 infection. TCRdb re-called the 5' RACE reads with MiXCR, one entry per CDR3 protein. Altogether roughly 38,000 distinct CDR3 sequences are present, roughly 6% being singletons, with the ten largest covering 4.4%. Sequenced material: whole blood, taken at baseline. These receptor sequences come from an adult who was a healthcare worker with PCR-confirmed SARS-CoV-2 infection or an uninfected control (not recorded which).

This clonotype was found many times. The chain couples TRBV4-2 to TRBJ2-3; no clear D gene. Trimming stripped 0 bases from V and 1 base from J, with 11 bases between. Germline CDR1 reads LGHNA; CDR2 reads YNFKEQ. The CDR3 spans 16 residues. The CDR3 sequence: CASSQEASPRTDTQYF. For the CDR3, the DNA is TGTGCCAGCAGCCAAGAGGCCAGTCCACGCACAGATACGCAGTATTTT.

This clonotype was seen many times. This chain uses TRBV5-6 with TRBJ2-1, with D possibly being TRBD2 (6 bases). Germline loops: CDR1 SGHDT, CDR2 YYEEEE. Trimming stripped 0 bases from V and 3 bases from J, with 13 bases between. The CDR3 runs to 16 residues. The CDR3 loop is CASSLEGSGVYNEQFF. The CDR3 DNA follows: TGTGCCAGCAGCTTGGAAGGTAGCGGAGTCTACAATGAGCAGTTCTTC.

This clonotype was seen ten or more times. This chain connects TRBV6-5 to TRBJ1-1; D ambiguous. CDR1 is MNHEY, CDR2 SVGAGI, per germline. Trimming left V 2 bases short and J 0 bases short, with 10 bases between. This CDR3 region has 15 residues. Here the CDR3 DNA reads TGTGCCAGCAGTTACAAGCCGAGGATGAACACTGAAGCTTTCTTT. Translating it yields CASSYKPRMNTEAFF.

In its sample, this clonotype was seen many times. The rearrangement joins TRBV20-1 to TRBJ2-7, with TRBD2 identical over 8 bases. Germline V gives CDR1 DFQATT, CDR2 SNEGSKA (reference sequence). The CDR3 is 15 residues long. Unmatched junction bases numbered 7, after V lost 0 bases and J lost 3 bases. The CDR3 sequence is CSARDWIAGNYEQYF. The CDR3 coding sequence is TGCAGTGCTAGAGATTGGATAGCGGGAAACTACGAGCAGTACTTC.

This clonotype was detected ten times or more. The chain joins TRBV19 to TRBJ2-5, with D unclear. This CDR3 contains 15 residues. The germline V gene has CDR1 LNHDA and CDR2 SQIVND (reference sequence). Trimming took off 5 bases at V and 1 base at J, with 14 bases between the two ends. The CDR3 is CASSAGSRFQETQYF. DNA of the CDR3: TGTGCCAGTAGTGCTGGATCGAGGTTCCAAGAGACCCAGTACTTC.

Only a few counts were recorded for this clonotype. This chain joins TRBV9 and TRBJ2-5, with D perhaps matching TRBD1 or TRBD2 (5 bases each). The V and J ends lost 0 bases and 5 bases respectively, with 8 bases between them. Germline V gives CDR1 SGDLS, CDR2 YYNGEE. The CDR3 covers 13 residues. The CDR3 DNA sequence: TGTGCCAGCAGCGTAGCCGGGGCGGAGACCCAGTACTTC. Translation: CASSVAGAETQYF. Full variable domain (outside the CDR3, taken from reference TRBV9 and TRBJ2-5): DSGVTQTPKHLITATGQRVTLRCSPRSGDLSVYWYQQSLDQGLQFLIQYYNGEERAKGNILERFSAQQFPDLHSELNLSSLELGDSALYFCASSVAGAETQYFGPGTRLLVL.

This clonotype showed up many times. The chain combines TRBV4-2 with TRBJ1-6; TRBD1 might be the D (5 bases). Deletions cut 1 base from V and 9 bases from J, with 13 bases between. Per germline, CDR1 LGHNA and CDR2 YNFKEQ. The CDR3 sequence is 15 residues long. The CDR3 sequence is CASSQGRGESSPLHF. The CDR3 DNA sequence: TGTGCCAGCAGCCAAGGGAGGGGTGAGAGTTCACCCCTCCACTTT.

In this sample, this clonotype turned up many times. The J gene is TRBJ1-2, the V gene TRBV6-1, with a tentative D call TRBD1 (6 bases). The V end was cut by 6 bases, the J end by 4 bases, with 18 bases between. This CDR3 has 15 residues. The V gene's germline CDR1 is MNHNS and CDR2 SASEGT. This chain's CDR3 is CASSPPGHRIYGYTF. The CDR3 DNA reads TGTGCCAGCAGCCCACCGGGACACCGCATCTATGGCTACACCTTC.

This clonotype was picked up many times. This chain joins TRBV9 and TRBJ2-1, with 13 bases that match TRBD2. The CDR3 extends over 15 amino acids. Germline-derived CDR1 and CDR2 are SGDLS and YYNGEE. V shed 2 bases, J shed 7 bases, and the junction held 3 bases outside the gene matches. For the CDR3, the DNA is TGTGCCAGCAGCGTTACTAGCGGGAGGGTGAATGAGCAGTTCTTC. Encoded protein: CASSVTSGRVNEQFF.

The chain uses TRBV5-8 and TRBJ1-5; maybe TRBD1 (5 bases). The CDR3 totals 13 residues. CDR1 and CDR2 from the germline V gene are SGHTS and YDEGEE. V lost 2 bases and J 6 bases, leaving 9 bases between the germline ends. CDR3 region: CASSFRETQPQHF. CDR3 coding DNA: TGTGCCAGCAGCTTCAGGGAAACTCAGCCCCAGCATTTT.

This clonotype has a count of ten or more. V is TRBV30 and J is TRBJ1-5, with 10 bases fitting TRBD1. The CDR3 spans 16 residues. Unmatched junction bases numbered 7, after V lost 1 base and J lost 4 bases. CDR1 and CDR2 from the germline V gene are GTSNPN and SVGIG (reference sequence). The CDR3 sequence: CAWSDGQGGMNQPQHF. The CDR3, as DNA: TGTGCCTGGAGTGATGGACAGGGGGGGATGAATCAGCCCCAGCATTTT. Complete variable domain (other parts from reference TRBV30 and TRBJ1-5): SQTIHQWPATLVQPVGSPLSLECTVEGTSNPNLYWYRQAAGRGLQLLFYSVGIGQISSEVPQNLSASRPQDRQFILSSKKLLLSDSGFYLCAWSDGQGGMNQPQHFGDGTRLSIL.

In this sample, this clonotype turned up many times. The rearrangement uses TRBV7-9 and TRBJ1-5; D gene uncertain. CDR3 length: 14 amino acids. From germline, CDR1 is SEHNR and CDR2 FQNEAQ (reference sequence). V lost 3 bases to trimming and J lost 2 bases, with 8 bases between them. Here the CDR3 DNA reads TGTGCCAGCAGCTTCGGCTCGGGCAATCAGCCCCAGCATTTT. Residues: CASSFGSGNQPQHF.

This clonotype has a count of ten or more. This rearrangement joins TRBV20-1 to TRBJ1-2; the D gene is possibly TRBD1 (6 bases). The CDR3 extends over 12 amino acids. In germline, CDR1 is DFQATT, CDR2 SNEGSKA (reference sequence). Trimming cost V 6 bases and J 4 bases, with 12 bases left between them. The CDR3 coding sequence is TGCAGTGCGCCGGGACAAATCTATGGCTACACCTTC. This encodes CSAPGQIYGYTF.

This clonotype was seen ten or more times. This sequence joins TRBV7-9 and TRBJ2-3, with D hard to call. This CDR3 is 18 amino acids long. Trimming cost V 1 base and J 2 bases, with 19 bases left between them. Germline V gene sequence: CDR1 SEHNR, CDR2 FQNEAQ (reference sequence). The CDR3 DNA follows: TGTGCCAGCAGCTTAGTTCGGAGCTACCAAAGAGTCACAGATACGCAGTATTTT. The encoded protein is CASSLVRSYQRVTDTQYF. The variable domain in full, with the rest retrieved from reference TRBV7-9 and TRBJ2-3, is DTGVSQNPRHKITKRGQNVTFRCDPISEHNRLYWYRQTLGQGPEFLTYFQNEAQLEKSRLLSDRFSAERPKGSFSTLEIQRTEQGDSAMYLCASSLVRSYQRVTDTQYFGPGTRLTVL.

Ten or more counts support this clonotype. CDR3 residues: CASSLGLRGHSYNEQFF. The CDR3 DNA reads as TGTGCCAGCAGCTTGGGACTGCGGGGGCACTCCTACAATGAGCAGTTCTTC. The rearrangement links TRBV5-4 to TRBJ2-1; possibly TRBD2 for D (7 bases). Per germline, CDR1 SGHNT and CDR2 YYREEE (reference sequence). V dropped 0 bases and J dropped 0 bases, with 13 bases sitting between them. The CDR3 has 17 amino acids.

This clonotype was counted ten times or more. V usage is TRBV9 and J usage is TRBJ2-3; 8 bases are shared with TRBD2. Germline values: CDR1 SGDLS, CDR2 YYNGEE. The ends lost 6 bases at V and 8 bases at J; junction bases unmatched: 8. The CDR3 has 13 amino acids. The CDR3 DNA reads TGTGCCAGCATAGGAGCGGGAGAGACTACGCAGTATTTT. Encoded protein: CASIGAGETTQYF.

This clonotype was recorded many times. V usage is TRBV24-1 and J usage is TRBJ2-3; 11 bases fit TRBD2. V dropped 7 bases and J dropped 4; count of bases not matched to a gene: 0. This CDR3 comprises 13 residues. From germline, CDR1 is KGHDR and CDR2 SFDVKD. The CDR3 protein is CATRLAGADTQYF. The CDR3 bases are TGTGCCACCAGACTAGCGGGAGCAGATACGCAGTATTTT.

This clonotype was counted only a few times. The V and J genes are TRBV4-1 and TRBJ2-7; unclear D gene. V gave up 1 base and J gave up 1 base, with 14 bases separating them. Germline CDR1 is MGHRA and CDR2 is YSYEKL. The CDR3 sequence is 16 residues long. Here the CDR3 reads CASSQGSTTPSYEQYF. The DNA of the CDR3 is TGCGCCAGCAGCCAAGGTAGCACTACCCCTTCCTACGAGCAGTACTTC.

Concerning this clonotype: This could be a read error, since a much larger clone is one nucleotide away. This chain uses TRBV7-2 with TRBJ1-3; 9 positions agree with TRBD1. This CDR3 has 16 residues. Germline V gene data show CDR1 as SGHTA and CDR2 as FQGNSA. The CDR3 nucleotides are TGTGCCAGCAGCCCCCGGACAGGGGACCCTGGAAACACCATACATTTT. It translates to CASSPRTGDPGNTIHF.

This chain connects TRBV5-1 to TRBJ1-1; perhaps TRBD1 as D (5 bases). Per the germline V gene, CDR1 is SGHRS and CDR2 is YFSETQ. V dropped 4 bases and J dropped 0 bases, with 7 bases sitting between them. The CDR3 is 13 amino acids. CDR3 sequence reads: CASSPGLNTEAFF. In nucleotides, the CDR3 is TGCGCCAGCAGCCCGGGACTGAACACTGAAGCTTTCTTT.

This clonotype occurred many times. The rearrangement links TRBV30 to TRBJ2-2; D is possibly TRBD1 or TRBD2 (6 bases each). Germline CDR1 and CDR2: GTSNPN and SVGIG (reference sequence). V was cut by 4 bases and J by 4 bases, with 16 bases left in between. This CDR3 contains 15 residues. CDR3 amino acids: CAWTRGAMGTGELFF. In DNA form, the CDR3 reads TGTGCCTGGACGAGGGGGGCAATGGGCACCGGGGAGCTGTTTTTT.

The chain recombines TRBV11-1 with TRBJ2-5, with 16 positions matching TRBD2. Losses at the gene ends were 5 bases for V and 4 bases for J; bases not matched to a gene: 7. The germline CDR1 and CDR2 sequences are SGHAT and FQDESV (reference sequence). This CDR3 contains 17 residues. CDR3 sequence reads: CASSTGTSGGARETQYF. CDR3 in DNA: TGTGCCAGCAGCACCGGGACTAGCGGGGGGGCCCGAGAGACCCAGTACTTC.

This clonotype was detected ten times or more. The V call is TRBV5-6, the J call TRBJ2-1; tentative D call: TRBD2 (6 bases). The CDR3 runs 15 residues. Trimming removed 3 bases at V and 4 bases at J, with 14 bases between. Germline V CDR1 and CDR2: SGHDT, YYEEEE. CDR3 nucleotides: TGTGCCAGCAGCTCTACCGGGACTCTTTACAATGAGCAGTTCTTC. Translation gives CASSSTGTLYNEQFF.

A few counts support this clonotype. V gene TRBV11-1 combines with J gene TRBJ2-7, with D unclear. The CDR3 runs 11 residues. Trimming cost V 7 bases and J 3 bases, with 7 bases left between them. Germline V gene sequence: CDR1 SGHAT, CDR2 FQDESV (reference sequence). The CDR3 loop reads CASKKGYEQYF. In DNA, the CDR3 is TGTGCCAGCAAAAAAGGCTACGAGCAGTACTTC.

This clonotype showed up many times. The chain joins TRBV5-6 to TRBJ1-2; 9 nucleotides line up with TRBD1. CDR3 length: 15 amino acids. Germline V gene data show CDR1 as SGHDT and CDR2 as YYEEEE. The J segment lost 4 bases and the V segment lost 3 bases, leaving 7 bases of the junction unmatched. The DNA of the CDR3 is TGTGCCAGCAGCTCGCCCTCGACAGGGGGCTATGGCTACACCTTC. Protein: CASSSPSTGGYGYTF.

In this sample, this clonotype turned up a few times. This chain's CDR3 is CSAQRLNTEAFF. The CDR3 DNA reads TGCAGTGCTCAACGTTTGAACACTGAAGCTTTCTTT. The V and J genes are TRBV20-1 and TRBJ1-1; D call uncertain. Trimming took 5 bases from V and 0 from J, leaving 7 bases between them. Germline lookup yields CDR1 DFQATT and CDR2 SNEGSKA (reference sequence). The CDR3 spans 12 residues.